Listed below are T cell receptor beta chains from one sample, sequenced in a study of blood T cells in healthy people across ages. TCRdb re-called the 5' RACE reads with MiXCR, one entry per CDR3 protein. The data contain 1.2 million to 1.5 million distinct CDR3 sequences, approximately 59% of them singletons. The sample comprised blood. These receptors all stem from a young man in good health. Each CDR3 is given without its conserved first and last residue. A D gene is named only where the DNA matches it firmly.

>TRBJ2-3|.|TRBV6-2/TRBV6-3
ASSYSPQGLRDTQY
>TRBJ1-2|TRBD1|TRBV5-1
ASSTWTGDNYGYT
>TRBJ1-2|.|TRBV7-9
ASSSTPDRTSYGYT
>TRBJ2-7|TRBD1|TRBV5-1
ASSGTTGGSYEQY
>TRBJ2-1|TRBD2|TRBV6-2/TRBV6-3
ASTPVELAGRNEQF
>.|TRBD2|TRBV12-3/TRBV12-4
ASREGLAGVQETQY
>TRBJ1-2|.|TRBV20-1
SARVGGVVGYT
>TRBJ1-6|TRBD1|TRBV27
ASKGQGVNSPLH
>TRBJ1-6|.|TRBV11-2
ASSPSGNSPLH
>TRBJ2-5|.|TRBV6-5
ASSRSYQETQY
>TRBJ1-1|.|TRBV25-1
ASSDAGAWDTEAF
>TRBJ2-3|.|TRBV4-1
ASSQRDPRVGTDTQY
>TRBJ1-2|TRBD1|TRBV29-1
SVVTGSYGYT
>TRBJ2-7|TRBD1|TRBV6-1
ASSEAGTGMVEQY
>TRBJ2-3|TRBD2|TRBV14
ASSQKGLAIDTQY
>TRBJ1-2|.|TRBV20-1
SASQLRYPYGYT
>TRBJ2-1|TRBD1|TRBV7-9
ASSHSGTGVDEQF
>TRBJ1-2|.|TRBV7-9
ASSINLAGDAYGYT
>TRBJ1-2|.|TRBV7-2
ASSSSTLPYT
>TRBJ2-2|.|TRBV5-1
ASSPLVATGELF
>TRBJ1-2|TRBD1|TRBV20-1
SARGPRQGYGYT
>TRBJ2-5|.|TRBV4-1
ASSRKIWETQY
>TRBJ1-1|.|TRBV27
ASSLSNGDEAF
>TRBJ2-3|.|TRBV7-2
ASSFWVSGSTDTQY
>TRBJ2-7|TRBD2|TRBV12-3/TRBV12-4
ASSLGGDYEQY
>TRBJ1-5|TRBD1|TRBV28
ASSPLGTGHQPQH
>TRBJ1-6|.|TRBV2
ASRLRRDYNSPLH
>TRBJ1-1|TRBD1|TRBV4-1
ASRPGQGITEAF
>TRBJ2-4|.|TRBV3-1
ASSIIPLGASENIQY
>TRBJ2-5|TRBD1|TRBV28
ASSTTGFKQY
>TRBJ2-1|.|TRBV3-1
ASSHYDSSYNEQF
>TRBJ2-1|.|TRBV29-1
SSGEGGGSSEQF
>TRBJ2-5|TRBD2|TRBV6-6
ASSFLAELQETQY
>TRBJ2-2|.|TRBV2
ASILLVQEGTGELF
>TRBJ2-3|.|TRBV5-1
ASSWEGRTSTDTQY
>TRBJ1-5|TRBD1|TRBV6-2/TRBV6-3
ASSSDREGNEPQH
>.|.|TRBV27
ASSLSTAAYEQY
>.|TRBD2|TRBV4-2
ASSQREGGGEQY
>.|TRBD2|TRBV12-5
ASGLVPGAGVGETQY
>TRBJ2-4|.|TRBV6-6
ASSYVGRWNIQY
>TRBJ1-4|.|TRBV15
ATSRDWGFEEKLF
>TRBJ2-1|TRBD2|TRBV2
ASSATSGRRNEQF
>TRBJ2-7|TRBD1|TRBV4-1
ASGQDRGQSYEQY
>TRBJ2-1|TRBD2|TRBV9
ASSVQAGGPREQF
>TRBJ2-1|.|TRBV4-2
ASSHIYEDNEQF
>TRBJ1-5|TRBD1|TRBV6-1
ASSGSGGQYQPQH
>TRBJ2-7|.|TRBV7-2
ASSFPSYEQY
>TRBJ2-5|TRBD2|TRBV7-9
ASSSTSGGPQETQY
>TRBJ2-7|.|TRBV6-6
ASSPPSESYEQY
>TRBJ1-1|.|TRBV15
ATSRDRGQNTEAF
>TRBJ2-5|.|TRBV29-1
SVEEGGGETQY
>.|TRBD1|TRBV7-8
ASNPGTDYEQY
>TRBJ2-1|.|TRBV12-3/TRBV12-4
ASSLVNSYEQF
>TRBJ1-2|TRBD1|TRBV6-2/TRBV6-3
ASSSTGRYYGYT
>TRBJ2-1|TRBD2|TRBV10-3
AISEPGLAGGTQF
>TRBJ1-1|.|TRBV7-2
ASSLMGAGEAF
>TRBJ2-3|TRBD2|TRBV6-2/TRBV6-3
ASSRRLAGATDTQY